This T cell receptor (beta chain) was recorded in a study of T cell changes during pregnancy in multiple sclerosis. Data came from immunoSEQ multiplex PCR; TCRdb stores just in-frame clones and leaves some out. This table holds approximately 83,000 clones, over 80% found once. The sample here was peripheral blood, taken in the first trimester of pregnancy. The origin of this receptor is a female donor with multiple sclerosis, enrolled in a pregnancy study.

The CDR3 DNA follows: TGTGCCAGCAGCCCGAACTTAGCGGGGGGGTCCCTCGGGGTTTACAATGAGCAGTTCTTC. This gives the protein CASSPNLAGGSLGVYNEQFF. The chain combines TRBV9 with TRBJ2-1; 11 nucleotides match TRBD2. Germline V gene sequence: CDR1 SGDLS, CDR2 YYNGEE. With 4 bases clipped from V and 4 bases from J, the junction kept 19 bases outside the gene matches. The CDR3 contains 20 residues.